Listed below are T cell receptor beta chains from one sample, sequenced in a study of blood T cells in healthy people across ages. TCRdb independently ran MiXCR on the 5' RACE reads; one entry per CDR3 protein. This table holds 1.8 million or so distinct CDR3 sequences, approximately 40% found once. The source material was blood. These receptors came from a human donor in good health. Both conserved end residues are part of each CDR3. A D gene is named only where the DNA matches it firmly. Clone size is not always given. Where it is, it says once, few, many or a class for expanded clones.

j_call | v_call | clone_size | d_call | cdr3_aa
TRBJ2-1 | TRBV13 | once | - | CASRRQVLAYNEQFF
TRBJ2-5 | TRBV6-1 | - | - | CASSEGGSETQYF
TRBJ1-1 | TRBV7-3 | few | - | CASSLNPSNTEAFF
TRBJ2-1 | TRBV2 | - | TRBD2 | CASSERGVSYNEQFF
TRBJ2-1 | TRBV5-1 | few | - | CASSLGGLGANEQFF
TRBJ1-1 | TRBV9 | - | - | CASSVQGSYTEAFF
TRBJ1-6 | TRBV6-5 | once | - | CASTRALNSPLHF
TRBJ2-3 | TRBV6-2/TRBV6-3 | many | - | CASSYGHTQYF
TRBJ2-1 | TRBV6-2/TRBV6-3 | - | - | CASSYSQVSYNEQFF
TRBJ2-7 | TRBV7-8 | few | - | CASSSGRAGGSYEQYF